Sequencing of this T cell receptor (beta chain) was carried out in a study of vaccination and CD4 T cells after COVID-19. Study overall: Stimuli were overlapping spike peptide pools of SARS-CoV-2 and three common cold coronaviruses (HCoV-NL63, HCoV-OC43, HCoV-229E).

Time point in this sample: late sampling 161 to 241 days after vaccination in three convalescent patients. Stated treatment: roughly 10-day PBMC culture with coronavirus spike peptide pools or control peptides (ViraFEST assay). Positive PCR tests were logged from March through December 2020, ahead of US Alpha, Beta and Delta variants. The CDR3 runs 14 residues. The ends were cut back, 0 bases at V and 7 bases at J, with 15 bases in the middle. Germline lookup yields CDR1 DFQATT and CDR2 SNEGSKA (reference sequence). At the Johns Hopkins FTIC core, DNA taken from cultured CD4+ T cells was sequenced by way of the Oncomine TCR Beta short-read assay. TCRdb reprocessed the PCR reads with MiXCR, giving one entry per CDR3 protein. The table lists about 23,000 distinct CDR3 sequences, 43% of them singletons. This clonotype was counted a few times. Antigen specificity is unknown.

The receptor was isolated from a human donor who had recovered from COVID-19. The chain recombines TRBV20-1 with TRBJ1-2; D is undetermined. Material: CD4+ T cells from blood, cultured in vitro, obtained about 7 months after SARS-CoV-2 vaccination. The CDR3 is CSARDGTGLFGYTF. DNA for the CDR3: TGCAGTGCTAGAGATGGCACCGGGTTATTTGGCTACACCTTC.